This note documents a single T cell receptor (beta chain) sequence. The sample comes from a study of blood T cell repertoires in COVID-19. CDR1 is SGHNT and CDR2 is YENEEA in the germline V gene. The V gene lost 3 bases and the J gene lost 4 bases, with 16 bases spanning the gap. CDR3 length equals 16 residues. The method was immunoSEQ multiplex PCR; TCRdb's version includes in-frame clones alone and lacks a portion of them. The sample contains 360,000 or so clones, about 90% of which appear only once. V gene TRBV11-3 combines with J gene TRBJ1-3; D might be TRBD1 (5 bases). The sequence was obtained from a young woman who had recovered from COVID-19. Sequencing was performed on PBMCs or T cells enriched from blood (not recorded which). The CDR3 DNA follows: TGTGCCAGCAGCTTTGGAGACTCCAGGGCGGGAAACACCATATATTTT. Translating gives CASSFGDSRAGNTIYF.